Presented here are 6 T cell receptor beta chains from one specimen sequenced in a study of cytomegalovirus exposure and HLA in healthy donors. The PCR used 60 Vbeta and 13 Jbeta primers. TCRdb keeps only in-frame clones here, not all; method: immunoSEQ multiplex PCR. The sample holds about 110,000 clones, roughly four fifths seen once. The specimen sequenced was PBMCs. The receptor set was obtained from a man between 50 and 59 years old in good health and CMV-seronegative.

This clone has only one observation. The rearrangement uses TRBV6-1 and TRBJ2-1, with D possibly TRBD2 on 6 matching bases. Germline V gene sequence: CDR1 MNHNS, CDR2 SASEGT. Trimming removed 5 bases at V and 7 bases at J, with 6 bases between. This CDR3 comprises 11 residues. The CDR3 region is CASSRGNEQFF. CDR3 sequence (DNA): TGTGCCAGCAGTCGGGGGAATGAGCAGTTCTTC.

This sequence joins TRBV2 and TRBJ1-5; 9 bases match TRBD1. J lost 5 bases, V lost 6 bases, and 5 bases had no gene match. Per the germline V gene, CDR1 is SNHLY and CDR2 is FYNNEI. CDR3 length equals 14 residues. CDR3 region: CASSQDRGYQPQHF. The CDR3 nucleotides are TGTGCCAGCAGCCAGGACAGGGGATATCAGCCCCAGCATTTT.

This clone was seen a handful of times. The CDR3 nucleotides are TGTGCCAGCAGTCTAAGTAATGAAAAACTGTTTTTT. This encodes CASSLSNEKLFF. The chain carries TRBV6-6 and TRBJ1-4; unclear D gene. This CDR3 has 12 amino acids. With 5 bases removed from V and 4 bases from J, the gap between germline ends came to 5 bases. Germline values: CDR1 MNHNY, CDR2 SVGAGI (reference sequence).

CDR3 sequence (DNA): TGTGCCAGCAGTTTAGGGGGGGGGTGGGGCGGCTACACCTTC. Translation: CASSLGGGWGGYTF. The genes are TRBV27 and TRBJ1-2; D may be TRBD1 (5 bases). The V gene's germline CDR1 is MNHEY and CDR2 SMNVEV (reference sequence). CDR3 length equals 14 residues. V lost 2 bases to trimming and J lost 8 bases, with 15 bases between them.

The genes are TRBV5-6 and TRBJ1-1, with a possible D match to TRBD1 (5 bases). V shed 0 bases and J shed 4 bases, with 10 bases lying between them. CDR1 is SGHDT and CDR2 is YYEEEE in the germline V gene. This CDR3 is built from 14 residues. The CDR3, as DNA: TGTGCCAGCAGCTTGGCGTTAGGGGCCACTGAAGCTTTCTTT. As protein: CASSLALGATEAFF.

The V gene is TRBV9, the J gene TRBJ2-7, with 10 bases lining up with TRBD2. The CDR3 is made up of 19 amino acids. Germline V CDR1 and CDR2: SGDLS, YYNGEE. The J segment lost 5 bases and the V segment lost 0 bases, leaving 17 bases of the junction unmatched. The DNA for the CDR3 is TGTGCCAGCAGCGTAGCGGGTAGCGGGGGGATCTCCCTCAGAAACGAGCAGTACTTC. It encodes CASSVAGSGGISLRNEQYF.